This TCR beta chain emerged from a study of CD8+ T cells in alopecia areata listed by TCRdb under 2018. At the level of the whole study: The treated patients, all with moderate-to-severe alopecia areata, were enrolled in an open-label pilot trial of oral tofacitinib given at 5 to 10 mg twice daily. Human TCRbeta sequencing covered scalp tissue and sorted CD4+ and CD8+ peripheral blood T cells from patchy and totalis/universalis alopecia areata patients and healthy controls. Scalp clonality was compared among normal scalp (n=4), patchy alopecia areata scalp (n=8), and alopecia totalis/universalis scalp (n=8). TCRbeta CDR3 regions were amplified by immunoSEQ multiplex PCR with 35 Vbeta forward and 13 Jbeta reverse primers. RNA came from the PAXgene miRNA kit for fixed scalp, the miRNeasy kit for PBMCs, and the RNeasy kit for mouse skin. Biopsies were taken from tofacitinib-treated patients at baseline and at 4 and 24 weeks of treatment, and a later scalp biopsy was taken in several of the tofacitinib-treated patients. Patients stayed on tofacitinib for 6 to 18 months and then had 6 months of follow-up off drug so that delayed response and recurrence could be assessed. High-throughput TCRbeta sequencing was used to examine T cell clonal expansion in alopecia areata in both the C3H/HeJ mouse model and human patients. For the treated patients, the SALT score, which quantifies what percentage of scalp surface area is affected, served as the measure of disease severity. Results and caveats for the whole study, not just this receptor: Compared with mice, TCR sequences shared between patients were less clear, possibly partly because of HLA diversity across the patient population. Unlike mouse skin, where gammadelta T cells dominate, normal human skin contains resident alphabeta T cells that get sequenced too, which complicates analysis of the scalp TCR repertoire. Compared with normal scalp, lesional scalp had higher clonality and more expanded CD8+ clones, particularly in alopecia totalis/universalis, a pattern that suggests antigenic drive. The treated cohort was small, with a single nonresponder, so links between baseline CD8+ expansion and response need larger studies. Many expanded lesional clones were found to persist in scalp and blood during tofacitinib treatment, and relapse after treatment cessation may be partly explained by this persistence. Tofacitinib significantly decreased scalp clonality and the number of expanded CD8+ clones among the top 100 scalp clones.

Points on this clone: The clone's antigen remains unknown. No qualities accompany the bases; no much larger clone lies one base away.

Sample time point, as interpreted from the label and publication: 20 to 30 weeks on oral tofacitinib. What this sample's treatment or condition label stands for: oral pan-JAK inhibitor, 5-10 mg twice daily. Lesional scalp punch biopsies and peripheral blood were obtained from alopecia areata patients. After PBMCs were isolated by density centrifugation and stained for CD3, CD4 and CD8, a FACSAria was used to sort CD4+ and CD8+ T cells. The CDR3 goes from the cysteine to the phenylalanine over 13 residues. Left in the record is the CDR3 DNA by itself, 39 bases read in frame from the first base. A distance of 7 bases separates the germline ends of V and J, which lose 2 bases and 2 bases respectively. The germline V gene sets CDR1 to MNHEY and CDR2 to SVGAGI. The library was generated by the immunoSEQ multiplex PCR assay. For TCR sequencing, RNA was extracted from every sample and reverse transcribed into cDNA to serve as template. First-strand cDNA was synthesized using SuperScript III with a 2:1 mix of oligo-dT and random hexamers. Amplification bias was assessed with a synthetic immune receptor repertoire, and residual bias was removed computationally. The authors' analysis ran thus. Raw reads were preprocessed for error removal, and CDR3 was defined according to IMGT conventions as running from the conserved cysteine to phenylalanine. To get clonality, Shannon entropy was normalized by log2 of the number of productive unique TCRs and the result was subtracted from 1. Whether scalp clones were CD4 or CD8 was inferred by matching scalp TCRbeta sequences against CD4 and CD8 repertoires sorted from blood. This is the immuneACCESS table as TCRdb keeps it, with only in-frame sequences that have V and J called. A part of the clones is gone; compared with another copy, unresolved V genes explain less than half, and the rest is unexplained. The V and J calls and clone size come from that table; D and trimming were worked out from the DNA. The sample table shows 90,000 to 120,000 clones, and 84% are seen once. The ten largest clones take up under 25% of the sample.

This sample comprised CD8+ T cells sorted from blood, obtained at week 24, from a patient treated with tofacitinib. The TCR originated in a human donor with alopecia areata. The sequence joins TRBV6-5 to TRBJ2-7, with a weak D call of TRBD2 (5 bases match). CDR3 protein: CASSYVGAYEQYF. The DNA reads as follows: TGTGCCAGCAGTTACGTCGGGGCCTACGAGCAGTACTTC.